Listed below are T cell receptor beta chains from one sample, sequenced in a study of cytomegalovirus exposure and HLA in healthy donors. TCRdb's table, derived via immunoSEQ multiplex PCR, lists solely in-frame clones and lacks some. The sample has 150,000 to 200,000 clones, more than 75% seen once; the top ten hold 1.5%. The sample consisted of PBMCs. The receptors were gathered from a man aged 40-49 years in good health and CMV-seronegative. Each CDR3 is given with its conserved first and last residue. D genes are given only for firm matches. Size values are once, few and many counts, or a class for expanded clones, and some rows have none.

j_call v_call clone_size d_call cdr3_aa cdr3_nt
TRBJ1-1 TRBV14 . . CASSLQWNTEAFF TGTGCCAGCAGCCTTCAGTGGAACACTGAAGCTTTCTTT
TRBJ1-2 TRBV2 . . CASSATTGSRGYTF TGTGCCAGCAGCGCCACCACAGGGTCTAGAGGCTACACCTTC
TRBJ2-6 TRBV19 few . CASSTPTVAGANVLTF TGTGCCAGTAGTACGCCGACAGTAGCTGGGGCCAACGTCCTGACTTTC
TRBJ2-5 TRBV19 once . CASSQTAYQETQYF TGTGCCAGTAGCCAGACAGCGTACCAAGAGACCCAGTACTTC
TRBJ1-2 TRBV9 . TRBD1 CASSVDRGFGYTF TGTGCCAGCAGCGTAGACAGGGGATTTGGCTACACCTTC
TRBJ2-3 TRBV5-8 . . CASSLTGRSTDTQYF TGTGCCAGCAGCTTGACGGGGAGGAGCACAGATACGCAGTATTTT
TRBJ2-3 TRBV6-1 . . CASSRVPVTTDTQYF TGTGCCAGCAGTCGAGTCCCGGTCACCACAGATACGCAGTATTTT
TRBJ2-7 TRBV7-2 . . CASSLAGADYEQYF TGTGCCAGCAGCTTAGCAGGAGCAGACTACGAGCAGTACTTC
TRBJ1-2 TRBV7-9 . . CASSYDRTVGYTF TGTGCCAGCAGCTACGACAGGACGGTCGGCTACACCTTC
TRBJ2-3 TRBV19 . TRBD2 CASKSGGADTQYF TGTGCCAGTAAGAGCGGGGGGGCGGATACGCAGTATTTT
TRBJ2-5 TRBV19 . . CASRAQGNQETQYF TGTGCCAGTAGAGCTCAGGGAAACCAAGAGACCCAGTACTTC
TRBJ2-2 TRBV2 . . CASHRGRLNTGELFF TGTGCCAGCCACCGGGGGAGACTGAACACCGGGGAGCTGTTTTTT
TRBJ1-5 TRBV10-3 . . CASCRDATRGNQPQHF TGTGCCTCTTGCCGAGATGCCACCCGGGGCAATCAGCCCCAGCATTTT
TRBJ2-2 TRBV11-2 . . CASSFEGSGTGELFF TGTGCCAGCAGCTTTGAAGGATCGGGCACCGGGGAGCTGTTTTTT
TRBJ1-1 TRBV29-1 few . CSARNPNMNTEAFF TGCAGCGCTAGAAATCCCAACATGAACACTGAAGCTTTCTTT
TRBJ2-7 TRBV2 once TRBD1 CASSETGQGSYEQYF TGTGCCAGCAGTGAGACAGGACAGGGGTCGTACGAGCAGTACTTC
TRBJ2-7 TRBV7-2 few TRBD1 CASSAIQGAQDEQYF TGTGCCAGCAGCGCGATCCAGGGGGCGCAGGACGAGCAGTACTTC
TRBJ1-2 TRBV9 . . CASSVSWSSYGYTF TGTGCCAGCAGCGTTTCTTGGAGCTCCTATGGCTACACCTTC